This T cell receptor (beta chain) was captured by sequencing in a study of cytomegalovirus exposure and HLA in healthy donors. Study-wide points: Some V segments (TRBV6-2 and TRBV6-3 among them) were excluded as indistinguishable. Generally TCR sequences proved uncommon, though certain public TCRs appeared in numerous donors. Data from an earlier analysis indicated that most TCR beta V segments were productive either about 90% or about 30% of the time.

The PCR used 60 Vbeta and 13 Jbeta primers. Method: immunoSEQ multiplex PCR; TCRdb's copy keeps in-frame clones and lacks some. The table includes around 150,000 clones, 55% to 75% detected once. Worth noting for this clone: What it binds is unknown.

Healthy bone marrow donors supplied every sample. CDR1 and CDR2 from the germline V gene are MDHEN and SYDVKM. The CDR3 is made up of 13 amino acids. V lost 5 bases, J lost 4 bases, and 12 bases lay in between. The source of this sequence is a woman aged 55-69 years in good health and CMV-seropositive. The sample was PBMCs. The chain recombines TRBV28 with TRBJ2-7, with no clear D. Here the CDR3 DNA reads TGTGCCAGCAGTGCACAAAACAGTTACGAGCAGTACTTC. Translated, it gives CASSAQNSYEQYF.